This TCR beta chain was profiled in a study of blood T cell repertoires in COVID-19. As for the study in general: PBMCs, B-cell-depleted T cells, or T cells provided the cDNA or gDNA that made up the material.

Per germline, CDR1 LNHDA and CDR2 SQIVND (reference sequence). This CDR3 contains 12 residues. Deletions cut 7 bases from V and 6 bases from J, with 9 bases between. Repertoires were generated with immunoSEQ multiplex PCR, while TCRdb's copy carries only in-frame clones and drops some. The repertoire holds under 200,000 clones, with approximately 87% as singletons. Material for sequencing was peripheral blood. This sequence originates from a woman in her seventies with acute or convalescent COVID-19. The chain employs TRBV19 and TRBJ2-2; D is unresolved. The CDR3 nucleotides read TGTGCCAGTACCCCCCGGGCCGGGGAGCTGTTTTTT. It specifies CASTPRAGELFF.